This TCR beta chain came from a study of blood T cell repertoires in COVID-19. Study information: Sources were T cells, B-cell-depleted T cells, or PBMCs; the material itself was cDNA or gDNA.

CDR3 length: 16 residues. Trimming took 1 base from V and 1 from J; bases not matched to a gene: 2. Germline CDR1 MGHDK, CDR2 SYGVNS. In the original processing: Estimated nucleated cell counts came from reference gene primer amplification. Sequenced by immunoSEQ multiplex PCR; TCRdb stores in-frame clones only, minus some. The V and J calls and clone size are taken from that table; D and trimming were inferred from the DNA. Of about 190,000 clones in the sample, about 83% were seen once. Each participant's cohort was designated according to participant-reported clinical history. The V call is TRBV25-1, the J call TRBJ2-5, with TRBD2 identical over 11 bases. The TCR comes from a man aged 40-49 years with acute COVID-19. Sequenced sample: PBMCs or T cells enriched from blood (not recorded which). The CDR3 sequence is CASSEFGTSGQETQYF. CDR3 DNA sequence: TGTGCCAGCAGTGAATTCGGGACTAGCGGCCAAGAGACCCAGTACTTC.